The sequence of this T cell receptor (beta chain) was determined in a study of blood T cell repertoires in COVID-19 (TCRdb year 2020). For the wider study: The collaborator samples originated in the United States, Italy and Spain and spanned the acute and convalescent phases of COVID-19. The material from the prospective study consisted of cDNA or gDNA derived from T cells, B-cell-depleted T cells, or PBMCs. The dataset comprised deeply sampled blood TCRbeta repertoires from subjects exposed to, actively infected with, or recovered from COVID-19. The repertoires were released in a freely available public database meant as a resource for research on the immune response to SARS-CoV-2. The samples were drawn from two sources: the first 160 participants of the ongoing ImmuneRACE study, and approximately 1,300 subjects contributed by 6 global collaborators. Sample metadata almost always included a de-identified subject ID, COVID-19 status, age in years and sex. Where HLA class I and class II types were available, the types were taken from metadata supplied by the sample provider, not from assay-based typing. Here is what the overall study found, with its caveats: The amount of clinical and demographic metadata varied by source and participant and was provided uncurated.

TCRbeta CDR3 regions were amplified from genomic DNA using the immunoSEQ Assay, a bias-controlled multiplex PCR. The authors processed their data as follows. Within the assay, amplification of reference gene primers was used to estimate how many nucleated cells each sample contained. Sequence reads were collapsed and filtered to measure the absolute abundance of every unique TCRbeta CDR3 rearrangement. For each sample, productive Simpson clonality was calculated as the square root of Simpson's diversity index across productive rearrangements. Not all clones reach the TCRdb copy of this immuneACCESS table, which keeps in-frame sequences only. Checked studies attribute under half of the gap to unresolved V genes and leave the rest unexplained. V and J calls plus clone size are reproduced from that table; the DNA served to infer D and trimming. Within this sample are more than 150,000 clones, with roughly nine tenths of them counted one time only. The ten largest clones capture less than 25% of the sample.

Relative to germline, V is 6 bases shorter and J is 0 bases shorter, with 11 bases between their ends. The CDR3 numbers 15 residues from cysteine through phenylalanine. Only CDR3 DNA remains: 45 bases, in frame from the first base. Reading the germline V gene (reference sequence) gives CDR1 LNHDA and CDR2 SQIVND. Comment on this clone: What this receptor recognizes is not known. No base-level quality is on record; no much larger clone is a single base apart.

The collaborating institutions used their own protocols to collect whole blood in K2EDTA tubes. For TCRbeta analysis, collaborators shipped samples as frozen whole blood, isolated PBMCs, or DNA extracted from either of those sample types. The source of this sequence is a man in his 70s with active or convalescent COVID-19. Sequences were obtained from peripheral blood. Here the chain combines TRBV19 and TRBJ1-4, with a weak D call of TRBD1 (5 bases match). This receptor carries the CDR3 CASRGGGATNEKLFF. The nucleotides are TGTGCCAGTAGAGGTGGAGGGGCAACTAATGAAAAACTGTTTTTT.